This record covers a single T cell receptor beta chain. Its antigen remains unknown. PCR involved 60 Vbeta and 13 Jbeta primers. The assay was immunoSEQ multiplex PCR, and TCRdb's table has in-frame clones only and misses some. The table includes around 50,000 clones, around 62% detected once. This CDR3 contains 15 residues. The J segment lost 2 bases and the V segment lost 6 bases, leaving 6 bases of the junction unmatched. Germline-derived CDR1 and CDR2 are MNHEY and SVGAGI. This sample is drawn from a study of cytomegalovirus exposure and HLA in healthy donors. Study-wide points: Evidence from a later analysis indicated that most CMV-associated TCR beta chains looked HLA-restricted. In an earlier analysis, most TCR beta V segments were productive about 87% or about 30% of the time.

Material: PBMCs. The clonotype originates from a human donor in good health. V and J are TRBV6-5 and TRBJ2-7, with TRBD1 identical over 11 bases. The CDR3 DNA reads TGTGCCAGCAGGACGGACAGGGGGCTAGCCTACGAGCAGTACTTC. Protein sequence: CASRTDRGLAYEQYF.